The next 8 T cell receptor beta chains were all read from a single sample in a study of shared clonotypes between healthy human individuals. Sequenced by immunoSEQ multiplex PCR; TCRdb stores in-frame clones only, minus some. The profile shows approximately 500,000 clones, almost 80% of them singletons. The sequenced sample consisted of PBMCs. The origin of the receptors is a woman in her 40s in good health. Some clones in this sample may be carry-over from other donors' samples.

The rearrangement links TRBV2 to TRBJ1-1; D gene uncertain. Per germline, CDR1 SNHLY and CDR2 FYNNEI. This CDR3 is built from 13 residues. Trimming pared 3 bases from V and 4 bases from J, leaving 9 bases between. The CDR3 coding sequence is TGTGCCAGCAGTGAGGAACAGCCCACTGAAGCTTTCTTT. Its translation is CASSEEQPTEAFF.

The chain has TRBV28 and TRBJ2-7; tentatively, D is TRBD2 (7 bases). V lost 6 bases and J 5 bases, leaving 17 bases between the germline ends. This CDR3 contains 14 residues. CDR1 and CDR2 (germline): MDHEN, SYDVKM. The CDR3 DNA follows: TGTGCCAGCAGCTGGAGGGGGGGCATCGACGAGCAGTACTTC. Protein product: CASSWRGGIDEQYF.

The rearrangement uses TRBV27 and TRBJ2-1, with 9 bases identical to TRBD1. This CDR3 contains 13 residues. Germline CDR1 MNHEY, CDR2 SMNVEV (reference sequence). After removal of 5 bases from V and 8 bases from J, the junction contained 4 bases not matched to a gene. Written as DNA, the CDR3 is TGTGCCAGCAGTGTCGACAGGGGGGATGAGCAGTTCTTC. Amino acid sequence: CASSVDRGDEQFF.

The J gene is TRBJ1-5, the V gene TRBV6-6; D is uncertain. This CDR3 is built from 15 residues. Per germline, CDR1 MNHNY and CDR2 SVGAGI (reference sequence). Trimming shortened V by 4 bases and J by 6 bases, and 16 bases separated the two germline ends. In DNA, the CDR3 is TGTGCCAGCAGTTTTGGAGGGAGGCCGATTCAGCCCCAGCATTTT. It encodes CASSFGGRPIQPQHF.

V usage is TRBV9 and J usage is TRBJ2-7, with 7 nucleotides matching TRBD2. The CDR3 totals 16 residues. Germline V lookup: CDR1 SGDLS, CDR2 YYNGEE. J was trimmed by 3 bases and V by 2 bases; bases with no gene match: 11. The CDR3 nucleotides are TGTGCCAGCAGCGTGGCCCCTAGCGGCAGACTCTACGAGCAGTACTTC. Amino acids: CASSVAPSGRLYEQYF.

The chain couples TRBV19 to TRBJ2-7, with 11 bases aligning to TRBD2. Trimming at V came to 2 bases and at J to 2 bases, leaving 2 bases not matched to a gene. This CDR3 is built from 15 residues. CDR1 and CDR2 (germline): LNHDA, SQIVND (reference sequence). The CDR3 DNA reads as TGTGCCAGTAGTATAACTAGCGGGGGAACCTACGAGCAGTACTTC. This gives the protein CASSITSGGTYEQYF.

The gene calls are TRBV5-1 and TRBJ1-2; 9 nucleotides line up with TRBD1. Germline values: CDR1 SGHRS, CDR2 YFSETQ. The CDR3 contains 15 residues. Losses at the gene ends were 0 bases for V and 8 bases for J; bases not matched to a gene: 8. In DNA form, the CDR3 reads TGCGCCAGCAGCTTGGACGGACAGGGGTCTTCGGGCTACACCTTC. The encoded protein is CASSLDGQGSSGYTF.

The chain is built from TRBV6-5 and TRBJ2-7, with 7 bases identical to TRBD2. V trimming: 6 bases; J trimming: 12 bases; junction bases outside the gene matches: 8. CDR3 length: 11 residues. Looked up from germline, CDR1 is MNHEY and CDR2 is SVGAGI. CDR3 sequence (DNA): TGTGCCAGCAGGCGCCGGGGGGTGGTGTACTTC. Amino acids: CASRRRGVVYF.